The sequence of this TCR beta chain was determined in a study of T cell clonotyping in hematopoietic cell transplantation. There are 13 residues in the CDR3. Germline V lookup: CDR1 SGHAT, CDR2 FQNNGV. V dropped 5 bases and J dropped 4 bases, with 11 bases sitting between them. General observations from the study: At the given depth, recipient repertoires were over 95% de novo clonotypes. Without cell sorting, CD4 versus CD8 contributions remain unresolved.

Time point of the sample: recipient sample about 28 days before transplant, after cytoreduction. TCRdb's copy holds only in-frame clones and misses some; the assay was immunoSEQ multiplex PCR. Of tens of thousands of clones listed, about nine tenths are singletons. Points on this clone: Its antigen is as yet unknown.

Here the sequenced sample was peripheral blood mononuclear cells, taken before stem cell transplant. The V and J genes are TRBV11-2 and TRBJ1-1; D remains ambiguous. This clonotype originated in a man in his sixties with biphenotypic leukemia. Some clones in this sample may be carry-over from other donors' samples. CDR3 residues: CASSGYFSTEAFF. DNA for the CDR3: TGTGCCAGCAGCGGATATTTTAGCACTGAAGCTTTCTTT.